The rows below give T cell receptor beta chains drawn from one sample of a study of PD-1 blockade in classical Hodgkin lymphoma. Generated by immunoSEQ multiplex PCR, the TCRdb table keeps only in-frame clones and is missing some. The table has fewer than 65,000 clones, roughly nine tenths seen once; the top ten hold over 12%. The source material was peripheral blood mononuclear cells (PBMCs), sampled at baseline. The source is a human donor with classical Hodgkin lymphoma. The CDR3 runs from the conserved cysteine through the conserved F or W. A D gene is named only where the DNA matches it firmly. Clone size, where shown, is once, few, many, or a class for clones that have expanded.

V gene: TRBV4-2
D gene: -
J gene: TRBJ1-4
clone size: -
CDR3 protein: CASSQSLGLEKLFF
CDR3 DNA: TGTGCCAGCAGCCAGAGTCTGGGGCTCGAAAAACTGTTTTTT

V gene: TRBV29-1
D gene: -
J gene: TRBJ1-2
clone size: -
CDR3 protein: CSVAETNYGYTF
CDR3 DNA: TGCAGCGTTGCAGAGACTAACTATGGCTACACCTTC

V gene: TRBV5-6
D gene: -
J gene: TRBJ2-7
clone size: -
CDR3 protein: CASSISGAYYEQYF
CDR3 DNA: TGTGCCAGCAGCATATCGGGAGCCTACTACGAGCAGTACTTC

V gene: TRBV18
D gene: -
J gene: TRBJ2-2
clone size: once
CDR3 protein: CASSPQGIQTGELFF
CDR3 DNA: TGTGCCAGCTCACCTCAGGGTATACAGACCGGGGAGCTGTTTTTT

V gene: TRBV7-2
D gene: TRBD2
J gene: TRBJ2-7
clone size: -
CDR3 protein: CASSKTSGGNEQYF
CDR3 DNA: TGTGCCAGCAGTAAGACTAGCGGGGGGAACGAGCAGTACTTC

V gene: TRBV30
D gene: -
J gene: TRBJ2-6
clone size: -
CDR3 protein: CAWEQGPASGANVLTF
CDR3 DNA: TGTGCCTGGGAGCAGGGCCCAGCATCTGGGGCCAACGTCCTGACTTTC

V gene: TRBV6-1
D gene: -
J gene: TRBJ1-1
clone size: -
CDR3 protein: CASSEALPGNTEAFF
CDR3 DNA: TGTGCCAGCAGTGAAGCGCTCCCAGGGAACACTGAAGCTTTCTTT

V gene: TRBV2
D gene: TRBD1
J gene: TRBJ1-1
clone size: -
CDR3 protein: CASRVDRGSNTEAFF
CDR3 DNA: TGTGCCAGCAGGGTGGACAGGGGATCGAACACTGAAGCTTTCTTT

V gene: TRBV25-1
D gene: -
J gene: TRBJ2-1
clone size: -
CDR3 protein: CASSEYSRGFF
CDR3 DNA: TGTGCCAGCAGTGAATATTCGCGGGGGTTCTTC

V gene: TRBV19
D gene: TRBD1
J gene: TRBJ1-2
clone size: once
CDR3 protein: CASRPYRTGGGYTF
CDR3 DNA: TGTGCCAGTAGGCCTTACCGGACAGGGGGCGGCTACACCTTC

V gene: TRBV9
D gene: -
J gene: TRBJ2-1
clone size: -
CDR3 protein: CASSVAPEDHRGQFF
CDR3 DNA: TGTGCCAGCAGCGTGGCACCCGAGGACCACCGAGGGCAGTTCTTC

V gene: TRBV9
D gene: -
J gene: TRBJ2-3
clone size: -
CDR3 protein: CASSVEVPDTQYF
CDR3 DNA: TGTGCCAGCAGCGTCGAAGTTCCAGATACGCAGTATTTT

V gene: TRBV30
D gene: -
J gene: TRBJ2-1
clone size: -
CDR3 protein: CAWDPGTSKFF
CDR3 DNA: TGTGCCTGGGATCCCGGGACATCGAAGTTCTTC

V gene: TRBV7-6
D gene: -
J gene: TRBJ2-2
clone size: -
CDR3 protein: CASSLVEVGGTGELFF
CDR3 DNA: TGTGCCAGCAGCTTAGTCGAGGTCGGCGGCACCGGGGAGCTGTTTTTT

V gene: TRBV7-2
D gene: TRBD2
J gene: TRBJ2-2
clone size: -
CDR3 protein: CASSLSAGGGLTGELFF
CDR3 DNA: TGTGCCAGCAGCTTATCGGCGGGCGGGGGGCTCACCGGGGAGCTGTTTTTT

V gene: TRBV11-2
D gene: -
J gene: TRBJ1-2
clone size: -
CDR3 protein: CASSSTGLMGYTF
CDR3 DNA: TGTGCCAGCAGCTCCACAGGCCTAATGGGCTACACCTTC

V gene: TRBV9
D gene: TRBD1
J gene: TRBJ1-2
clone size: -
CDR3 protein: CASSLSQGVYFYGYTF
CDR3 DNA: TGTGCCAGCAGTCTGTCCCAGGGGGTCTACTTTTATGGCTACACCTTC

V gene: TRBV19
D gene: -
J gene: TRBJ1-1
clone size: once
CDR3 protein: CASSMWAGISEAFF
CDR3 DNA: TGTGCCAGTAGTATGTGGGCAGGAATATCTGAAGCTTTCTTT

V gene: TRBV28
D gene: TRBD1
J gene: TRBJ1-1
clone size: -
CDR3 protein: CASSEGTGFEAFF
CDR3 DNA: TGTGCCAGCAGCGAGGGGACAGGGTTTGAAGCTTTCTTT

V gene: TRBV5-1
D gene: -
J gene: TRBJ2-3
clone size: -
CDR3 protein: CASSDPGQGRAQYF
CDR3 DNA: TGCGCCAGCAGCGACCCGGGACAAGGGCGCGCGCAGTATTTT

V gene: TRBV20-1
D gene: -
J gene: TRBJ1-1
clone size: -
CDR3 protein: CSARGTVEAFF
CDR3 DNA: TGCAGTGCTAGAGGGACGGTCGAAGCTTTCTTT

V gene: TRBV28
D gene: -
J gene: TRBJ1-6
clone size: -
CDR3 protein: CASHRVNSPLHF
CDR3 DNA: TGTGCCAGTCACCGCGTCAATTCACCCCTCCACTTT

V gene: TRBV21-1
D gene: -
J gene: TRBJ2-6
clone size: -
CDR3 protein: CASSIPGGRAFSGANVLTF
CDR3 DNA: TGTGCCAGCAGCATCCCCGGGGGCCGGGCTTTCTCAGGGGCCAACGTCCTGACTTTC

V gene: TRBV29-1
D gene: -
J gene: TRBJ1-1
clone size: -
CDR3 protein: CSVETANTEAFF
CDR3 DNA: TGCAGCGTTGAGACAGCGAACACTGAAGCTTTCTTT

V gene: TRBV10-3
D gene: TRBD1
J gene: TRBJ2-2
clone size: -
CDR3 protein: CAISETQPGQGSGELFF
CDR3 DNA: TGTGCCATCAGTGAGACCCAGCCGGGACAGGGATCCGGGGAGCTGTTTTTT

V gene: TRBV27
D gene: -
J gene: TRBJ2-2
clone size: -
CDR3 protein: CASSLSSGELFF
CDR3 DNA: TGTGCCAGCAGTTTATCATCCGGGGAGCTGTTTTTT

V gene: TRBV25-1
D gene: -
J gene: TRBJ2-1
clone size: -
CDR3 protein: CASSERSNEQFF
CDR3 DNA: TGTGCCAGCAGTGAACGGAGCAATGAGCAGTTCTTC

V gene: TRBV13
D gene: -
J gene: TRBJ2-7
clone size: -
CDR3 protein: CASSLGGLIGYEQYF
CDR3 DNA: TGTGCCAGCAGCTTAGGAGGGTTAATAGGGTACGAGCAGTACTTC

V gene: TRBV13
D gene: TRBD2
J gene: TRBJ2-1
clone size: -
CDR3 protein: CASSLGLAGTNEQFF
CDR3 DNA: TGTGCCAGCAGCTTAGGACTAGCGGGGACCAATGAGCAGTTCTTC

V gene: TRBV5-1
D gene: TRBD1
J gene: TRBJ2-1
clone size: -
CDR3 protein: CASRQDRGNEQFF
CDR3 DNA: TGCGCCAGCAGACAGGACAGGGGCAATGAGCAGTTCTTC

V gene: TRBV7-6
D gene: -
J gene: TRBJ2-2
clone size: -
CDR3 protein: CASSLMVEGTAGELFF
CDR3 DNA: TGTGCCAGCAGCTTAATGGTAGAGGGTACCGCCGGGGAGCTGTTTTTT

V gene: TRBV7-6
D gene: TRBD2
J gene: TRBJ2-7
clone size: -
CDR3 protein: CASSGPGGEQYF
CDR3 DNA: TGTGCCAGCAGCGGACCGGGAGGCGAGCAGTACTTC

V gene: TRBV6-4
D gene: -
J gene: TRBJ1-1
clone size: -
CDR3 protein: CATWDTHTEAFF
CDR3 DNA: TGTGCCACCTGGGACACTCACACTGAAGCTTTCTTT

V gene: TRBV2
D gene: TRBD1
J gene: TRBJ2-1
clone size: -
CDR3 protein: CASRDRGLHEQFF
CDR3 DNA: TGTGCCAGCCGGGACAGGGGGCTTCATGAGCAGTTCTTC

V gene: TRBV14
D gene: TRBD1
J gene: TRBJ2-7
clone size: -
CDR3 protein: CASRGQGTYEQYF
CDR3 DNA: TGTGCCAGCAGGGGACAGGGGACGTACGAGCAGTACTTC

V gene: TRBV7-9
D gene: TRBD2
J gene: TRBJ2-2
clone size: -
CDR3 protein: CASSFLSGGTTGELFF
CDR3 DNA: TGTGCCAGCAGCTTCCTTAGCGGGGGGACGACCGGGGAGCTGTTTTTT

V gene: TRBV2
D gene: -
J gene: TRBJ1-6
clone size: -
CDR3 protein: CASSSYLNSPLHF
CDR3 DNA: TGTGCCAGCAGCTCTTACCTTAATTCACCCCTCCACTTT

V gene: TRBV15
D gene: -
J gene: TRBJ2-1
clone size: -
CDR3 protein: CATSQEEGLQFF
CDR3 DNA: TGTGCCACCAGCCAGGAAGAGGGGCTCCAGTTCTTC

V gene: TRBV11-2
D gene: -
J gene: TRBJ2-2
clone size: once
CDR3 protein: CASSLEVSTGELFF
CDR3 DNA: TGTGCCAGCAGCTTAGAGGTTTCCACCGGGGAGCTGTTTTTT

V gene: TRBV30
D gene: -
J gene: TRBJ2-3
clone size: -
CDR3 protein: CAWSVSGDTQYF
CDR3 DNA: TGTGCCTGGAGTGTCTCTGGGGATACGCAGTATTTT

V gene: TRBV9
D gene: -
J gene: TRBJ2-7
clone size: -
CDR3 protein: CASSPHRRGRMYF
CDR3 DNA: TGTGCCAGCAGCCCTCACCGGAGGGGACGGATGTACTTC

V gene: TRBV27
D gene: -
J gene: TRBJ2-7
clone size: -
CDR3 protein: CASSLTRSLGEQYF
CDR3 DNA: TGTGCCAGCAGTTTAACCAGGTCCCTGGGGGAGCAGTACTTC

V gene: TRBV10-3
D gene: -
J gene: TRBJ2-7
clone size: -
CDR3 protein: CAISERKGEYEQYF
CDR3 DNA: TGTGCCATCAGTGAGAGAAAGGGTGAGTACGAGCAGTACTTC

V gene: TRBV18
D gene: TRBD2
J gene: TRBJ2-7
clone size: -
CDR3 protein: CASSPPQRGSYEQYF
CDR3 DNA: TGTGCCAGCTCACCCCCCCAGCGGGGGAGCTACGAGCAGTACTTC

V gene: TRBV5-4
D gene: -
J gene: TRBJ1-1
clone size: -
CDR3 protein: CASSLWGAGTEAFF
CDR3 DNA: TGTGCCAGCAGCTTGTGGGGCGCGGGAACTGAAGCTTTCTTT

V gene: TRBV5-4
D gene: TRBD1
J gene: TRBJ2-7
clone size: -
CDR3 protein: CASSLEQGAIEQYF
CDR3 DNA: TGTGCCAGCAGCTTGGAGCAGGGGGCTATCGAGCAGTACTTC

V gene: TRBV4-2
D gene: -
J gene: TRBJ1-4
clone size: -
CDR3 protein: CASSQSYREPEKLFF
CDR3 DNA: TGTGCCAGCAGCCAATCATACAGGGAACCTGAAAAACTGTTTTTT